Below, 15 T cell receptor beta chains from the same sample are listed, as sequenced in a study of control samples from healthy donors and cancer patients. The protocol was immunoSEQ multiplex PCR, while the TCRdb copy is restricted to in-frame clones and leaves out a portion. The repertoire holds under 30,000 clones, 70% to 80% seen once, with 20% to 25% in the top ten. Sequenced input: PBMCs. The receptors stem from a man in his 60s with head and neck cancer.

The V call is TRBV2, the J call TRBJ2-1; the match to TRBD2 covers 8 bases. The germline V gene encodes CDR1 SNHLY and CDR2 FYNNEI. The CDR3 runs 13 residues. The V and J ends lost 3 bases and 8 bases, in that order; junction bases with no gene match: 3. This CDR3 reads CASSDVLADEQFF. The CDR3 DNA follows: TGTGCCAGCAGTGATGTACTAGCGGATGAGCAGTTCTTC.

This chain joins TRBV4-2 and TRBJ2-1, with D perhaps being TRBD1 or TRBD2 (5 bases each). CDR1 and CDR2 (germline): LGHNA, YNFKEQ. V lost 3 bases and J 10 bases, leaving 22 bases between the germline ends. The CDR3 spans 16 residues. The CDR3 region is CASSQEDGTSRGEQFF. DNA for the CDR3: TGTGCCAGCAGCCAGGAGGACGGGACCAGCCGAGGGGAGCAGTTCTTC.

The chain carries TRBV4-3 and TRBJ1-4; 7 bases are a match to TRBD1. Unmatched junction bases numbered 12, after V lost 0 bases and J lost 5 bases. Germline V CDR1 and CDR2: LGHNA, YSLEER. There are 18 residues in the CDR3. The CDR3 nucleotides are TGCGCCAGCAGCCAAGATCTCGTAAGACAGGGCATGAATGAAAAACTGTTTTTT. It is translated as CASSQDLVRQGMNEKLFF.

V gene TRBV15 combines with J gene TRBJ2-1, with 7 bases that match TRBD1. Germline V gives CDR1 LNHNV, CDR2 YYDKDF (reference sequence). CDR3 size: 14 residues. The junction had 6 bases not matched to a gene; V was cut back by 2 bases and J by 8 bases. The CDR3 reads CATSRSGGNYEQFF. In DNA form, the CDR3 reads TGTGCCACCAGCAGATCAGGGGGTAACTATGAGCAGTTCTTC.

The chain has TRBV11-3 and TRBJ2-3; D remains ambiguous. Germline CDR1 SGHNT, CDR2 YENEEA. V was shortened by 2 bases and J by 2 bases, with 8 bases between the two germline ends. The CDR3 has 14 residues. The CDR3 region is CASSLNFNTDTQYF. DNA for the CDR3: TGTGCCAGCAGCTTAAACTTTAACACAGATACGCAGTATTTT.

The chain links TRBV27 to TRBJ2-7; D might be TRBD1 (6 bases). Trimming left V 4 bases short and J 3 bases short, with 16 bases between. Germline V gene sequence: CDR1 MNHEY, CDR2 SMNVEV (reference sequence). The CDR3 totals 15 residues. The CDR3 nucleotides read TGTGCCAGCAGTTCCCCCCGGGACATCAACTACGAGCAGTACTTC. Residues: CASSSPRDINYEQYF.

The CDR3 is CASYRTSGNAGELFF. In DNA, the CDR3 is TGTGCCAGCTATCGGACTAGCGGGAATGCCGGGGAGCTGTTTTTT. The chain carries TRBV28 and TRBJ2-2; 12 positions match TRBD2. Per the germline V gene, CDR1 is MDHEN and CDR2 is SYDVKM. V shed 8 bases and J 6 bases; nucleotides not matched to a gene: 7. This CDR3 spans 15 amino acids.

The chain's CDR3 is CASSVRETSFNEQFF. In DNA form, the CDR3 reads TGTGCCAGCAGTGTAAGGGAAACGAGCTTCAATGAGCAGTTCTTC. This chain links TRBV11-3 with TRBJ2-1; D unresolved. The germline gives CDR1 SGHNT, CDR2 YENEEA. The CDR3 runs to 15 residues. The germline V and J ends were trimmed by 6 bases and 6 bases, with 18 bases remaining between them.

This clone occurred once. The chain uses TRBV30 and TRBJ2-7, with D perhaps matching TRBD2 (6 bases). The CDR3 extends over 13 amino acids. V lost 8 bases to trimming and J lost 1 base, with 15 bases between them. Germline V CDR1 and CDR2: GTSNPN, SVGIG (reference sequence). CDR3 DNA sequence: TGTGCCGGAACGCGGGGCAGTTCCTACGAGCAGTACTTC. This translates into CAGTRGSSYEQYF.

V gene TRBV2 combines with J gene TRBJ2-6; D unclear. The CDR3 covers 15 residues. Between the trimmed V and J ends, which lost 9 bases and 0 bases, there was a span of 12 bases. The germline V gene has CDR1 SNHLY and CDR2 FYNNEI. This CDR3 is CARNGRTSGANVLTF. The CDR3 DNA sequence: TGTGCCAGAAATGGGCGTACCTCTGGGGCCAACGTCCTGACTTTC.

Note on this clone: The junction departs from germline at one end; a sequencing error may be responsible. This chain joins TRBV13 and TRBJ2-6; D is ambiguous. Germline loops: CDR1 PRHDT, CDR2 FYEKMQ (reference sequence). The CDR3 runs to 15 residues. The CDR3 loop reads CAGSRRSSGANVLTF. CDR3 nucleotide sequence: TGTGCCGGCAGTAGGCGGAGCTCTGGGGCCAACGTCCTGACTTTC.

This clone showed up just once. The V and J genes are TRBV3-1 (or the pseudogene TRBV3-2) and TRBJ2-7; the D is unclear. The CDR3 has 12 residues. The V gene's germline CDR1 is LGHDT and CDR2 YNNKEL (reference sequence). Trimming left V 4 bases short and J 2 bases short, with 6 bases between. CDR3 region: CASSPTTYEQYF. The CDR3 bases are TGTGCCAGCAGCCCAACTACCTACGAGCAGTACTTC.

The chain recombines TRBV28 with TRBJ1-1; D unresolved. This CDR3 contains 11 residues. The V and J ends lost 5 bases and 7 bases respectively, with 8 bases between them. Germline values: CDR1 MDHEN, CDR2 SYDVKM. This CDR3 reads CASSVDIEAFF. The CDR3 DNA is TGTGCCAGCAGTGTAGACATTGAAGCTTTCTTT.

The rearrangement joins TRBV11-1 to TRBJ2-7, with D uncertain. CDR1 and CDR2 (germline): SGHAT, FQDESV (reference sequence). V was pared by 5 bases and J by 4 bases, with 9 bases between. The CDR3 is 12 residues long. CDR3 in amino acids: CASSHGGYEQYF. CDR3 DNA sequence: TGTGCCAGCAGCCATGGCGGATACGAGCAGTACTTC.

The chain joins TRBV11-2 to TRBJ2-7; 8 bases map to TRBD1. The V segment lost 4 bases and the J segment 6 bases; nucleotides outside the gene matches: 5. The germline gives CDR1 SGHAT, CDR2 FQNNGV. The CDR3 length is 13 residues. The CDR3 protein is CASSSGQALEQYF. The CDR3 bases are TGTGCCAGCAGCTCGGGACAGGCCCTCGAGCAGTACTTC.